Presented here are 15 T cell receptor beta chains from one specimen sequenced in a study of blood T cell repertoires in COVID-19. This table comes from immunoSEQ multiplex PCR, and its TCRdb copy is limited to in-frame clones, with some not included. The sample consists of tens of thousands of clones, 78% of them appearing once. Sequenced sample: peripheral blood. The source is a human donor in a cohort sampled during active COVID-19.

The V gene is TRBV21-1, the J gene TRBJ1-1; no DNA check was done on the table's D call, TRBD1. TRBV21-1 constitutes a pseudogene. The CDR3 has 18 residues. The CDR3 nucleotides are TGTGCCAGCAGCAAAAAAGGCTATTCCGGACAGGGAAAGGCTGAAGCTTTCTTT. Translation gives CASSKKGYSGQGKAEAFF.

The chain uses TRBV18 and TRBJ2-3, with 7 bases fitting TRBD2. CDR3 length equals 15 residues. With 3 bases clipped from V and 3 bases from J, the junction kept 6 bases outside the gene matches. Germline loops: CDR1 KGHSH, CDR2 LQKENI. CDR3: CASSPWREGTDTQYF. The CDR3 nucleotides are TGTGCCAGCTCACCGTGGAGGGAGGGGACAGATACGCAGTATTTT.

The V and J genes are TRBV12-3 or TRBV12-4 and TRBJ1-5; D is ambiguous. The CDR3 runs to 12 residues. The germline V and J ends were trimmed by 7 bases and 2 bases, with 6 bases remaining between them. The CDR3 sequence: CASTQGNQPQHF. The CDR3 DNA follows: TGTGCCAGCACCCAGGGCAATCAGCCCCAGCATTTT.

This clone appeared a single time. The chain links TRBV30 to TRBJ1-2, with D possibly being TRBD1 (6 bases). Germline V lookup: CDR1 GTSNPN, CDR2 SVGIG (reference sequence). This CDR3 spans 13 amino acids. V dropped 3 bases and J dropped 5 bases, with 13 bases sitting between them. The CDR3 nucleotides read TGTGCCTGGAGGTGGGGAGGGGGGTATGGCTACACCTTC. It yields the protein CAWRWGGGYGYTF.

This chain uses TRBV18 with TRBJ2-5; the D gene is possibly TRBD2 (5 bases). The V and J ends lost 3 bases and 2 bases respectively, with 10 bases between them. CDR3 length: 14 residues. Germline V lookup: CDR1 KGHSH, CDR2 LQKENI. The CDR3 coding sequence is TGTGCCAGCTCACCGAGGGCCTCTCAAGAGACCCAGTACTTC. Its translation is CASSPRASQETQYF.

The CDR3 reads CASHRSFQETQYF. The CDR3 DNA sequence: TGTGCCAGCCACAGGAGTTTCCAAGAGACCCAGTACTTC. The chain combines TRBV2 with TRBJ2-5; tentatively, D is TRBD1 (5 bases). There are 13 residues in the CDR3. V lost 8 bases, J lost 1 base, and 11 bases lay in between. Germline CDR1 SNHLY, CDR2 FYNNEI.

This clone has only one observation. The rearrangement joins TRBV6-6 to TRBJ2-7; 13 positions agree with TRBD2. This CDR3 is 17 amino acids long. V lost 5 bases, J lost 0 bases, and 7 bases stayed unmatched. Germline values: CDR1 MNHNY, CDR2 SVGAGI (reference sequence). The CDR3 nucleotides are TGTGCCAGCAGTCCCGGACTAGCGGGGGTTTCCTCCTACGAGCAGTACTTC. Translation gives CASSPGLAGVSSYEQYF.

The chain uses TRBV7-6 and TRBJ2-2, with unresolved D. Trimming stripped 5 bases from V and 0 bases from J, with 7 bases between. This CDR3 is 14 amino acids long. Germline V lookup: CDR1 SGHVS, CDR2 FNYEAQ. CDR3 sequence: CASSSTTNTGELFF. The CDR3 DNA follows: TGTGCCAGCAGCAGCACTACGAACACCGGGGAGCTGTTTTTT.

This chain links TRBV11-3 with TRBJ2-5, with TRBD2 matching 10 bases. Germline V gives CDR1 SGHNT, CDR2 YENEEA. The V and J ends lost 4 bases and 5 bases, in that order; junction bases with no gene match: 10. The CDR3 is 16 amino acids. The CDR3 reads CASSSTSGGGAETQYF. In nucleotides, the CDR3 is TGTGCCAGCAGCTCGACGAGCGGGGGGGGTGCTGAGACCCAGTACTTC.

The chain recombines TRBV9 with TRBJ2-1; D is perhaps TRBD2 (5 bases). This CDR3 spans 14 amino acids. V lost 2 bases and J 7 bases, leaving 13 bases between the germline ends. CDR1 and CDR2 from the germline V gene are SGDLS and YYNGEE. CDR3 in DNA: TGTGCCAGCAGCGTGAGGGAGCAAGGGAATGAGCAGTTCTTC. Translation: CASSVREQGNEQFF.

This rearrangement joins TRBV30 to TRBJ2-3; the D gene is possibly TRBD2 (6 bases). The CDR3 covers 16 residues. Per the germline V gene, CDR1 is GTSNPN and CDR2 is SVGIG (reference sequence). With 2 bases removed from V and 3 bases from J, the gap between germline ends came to 18 bases. The CDR3 DNA is TGTGCCTGGAGTTCCTGGGAGGCTGCCTCGACAGATACGCAGTATTTT. Residues: CAWSSWEAASTDTQYF. The full variable domain, with the rest looked up from reference TRBV30 and TRBJ2-3, is SQTIHQWPATLVQPVGSPLSLECTVEGTSNPNLYWYRQAAGRGLQLLFYSVGIGQISSEVPQNLSASRPQDRQFILSSKKLLLSDSGFYLCAWSSWEAASTDTQYFGPGTRLTVL.

The chain links TRBV5-6 to TRBJ1-1; possibly TRBD1 for D (5 bases). The CDR3 has 14 amino acids. The germline V gene encodes CDR1 SGHDT and CDR2 YYEEEE. V was shortened by 1 base and J by 4 bases, with 11 bases between the two germline ends. CDR3 sequence reads: CASSLPGFATEAFF. CDR3 sequence (DNA): TGTGCCAGCAGCTTGCCAGGGTTCGCCACTGAAGCTTTCTTT.

The chain employs TRBV6-1 and TRBJ1-2; the match to TRBD1 covers 9 bases. V was pared by 4 bases and J by 5 bases, with 14 bases of the junction left unmatched. CDR3 length equals 17 residues. Germline lookup yields CDR1 MNHNS and CDR2 SASEGT. The CDR3 reads CASSVYGTGTGIYGYTF. The CDR3 region has the DNA TGTGCCAGCAGTGTTTACGGGACCGGGACAGGGATATATGGCTACACCTTC.

The chain uses TRBV7-2 and TRBJ2-1; 12 bases match TRBD2. CDR3 size: 16 residues. The junction had 6 bases not matched to a gene; V was cut back by 4 bases and J by 5 bases. Germline CDR1 and CDR2: SGHTA and FQGNSA. The chain's CDR3 is CASSSLAGGHNNEQFF. In DNA, the CDR3 is TGTGCCAGCAGCTCCCTAGCGGGGGGGCACAACAATGAGCAGTTCTTC.

The CDR3, as DNA: TGTGCCAGCAGCCGACCGGGACAGGGATACAATGAGCAGTTCTTC. Its protein is CASSRPGQGYNEQFF. V is TRBV5-5 and J is TRBJ2-1, with TRBD1 matching 9 bases. J was trimmed by 4 bases and V by 4 bases; bases with no gene match: 6. Per the germline V gene, CDR1 is SGHKS and CDR2 is YYEKEE (reference sequence). This CDR3 has 15 residues.